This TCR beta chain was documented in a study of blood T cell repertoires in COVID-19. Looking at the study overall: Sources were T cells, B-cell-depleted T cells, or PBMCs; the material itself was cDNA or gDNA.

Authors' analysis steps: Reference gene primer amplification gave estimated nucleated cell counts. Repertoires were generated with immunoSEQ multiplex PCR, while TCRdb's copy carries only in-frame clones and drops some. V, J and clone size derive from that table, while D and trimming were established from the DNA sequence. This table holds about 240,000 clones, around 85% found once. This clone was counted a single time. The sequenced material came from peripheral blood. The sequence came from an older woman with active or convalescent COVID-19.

In DNA form, the CDR3 reads TGTGCCAGCAGCTTGAAGGAGGGCCCCGGGGAGCTGTTTTTT. Protein sequence: CASSLKEGPGELFF. The J gene is TRBJ2-2, the V gene TRBV7-9, with D perhaps TRBD2 (6 bases). This CDR3 is built from 14 residues. Germline V gene lookup returns CDR1 SEHNR and CDR2 FQNEAQ (reference sequence). With 3 bases removed from V and 6 bases from J, the gap between germline ends came to 11 bases.